Listed below are T cell receptor beta chains from one sample, sequenced in a study of blood T cell repertoires in COVID-19. Sequencing used immunoSEQ multiplex PCR; TCRdb keeps in-frame clones, though not all of them. The sample carries 36,000 or so clones, 90% recorded once. Sequencing was carried out using peripheral blood. These receptors all stem from a human donor in a cohort sampled during active COVID-19. Both conserved end residues are part of each CDR3. Fields, in order: J gene, V gene, CDR3 protein.

TRBJ2-1 | TRBV7-2 | CASSLALGRASGLNEQFF
TRBJ1-5 | TRBV28 | CASSFDRGLTFNQPQHF
TRBJ2-7 | TRBV4-1 | CASSQAIGGRVYEQYF
TRBJ1-4 | TRBV7-2 | CASSLAAGTTNEKLFF
TRBJ1-2 | TRBV6-1 | CASSETRTRLGYTF
TRBJ1-1 | TRBV12-3/TRBV12-4 | CASTGTGNTEAFF
TRBJ2-2 | TRBV5-1 | CASSFSASTGRGGELFF
TRBJ2-1 | TRBV2 | CASTQERETRNEQFF
TRBJ2-7 | TRBV5-4 | CASSLGTSGRVYEQYF
TRBJ2-7 | TRBV4-1 | CASSRSLAGAYEQYF
TRBJ2-1 | TRBV18 | CASSPGRGFGEQFF
TRBJ2-7 | TRBV11-2 | CASSLRQRTYEQYF
TRBJ1-5 | TRBV28 | CASSLPPVQGNQPQHF
TRBJ2-1 | TRBV29-1 | CSVCRPGRVEGQFF
TRBJ2-1 | TRBV12-3/TRBV12-4 | CASRLYYNEQFF
TRBJ1-3 | TRBV18 | CASSPLTVSGNTIYF
TRBJ2-1 | TRBV7-2 | CASSSNTRWRIAGGNEQFF
TRBJ1-2 | TRBV28 | CASSSRRWGGGYGYTF
TRBJ2-7 | TRBV28 | CASYPGRFSYEQYF
TRBJ2-7 | TRBV18 | CASSPTSGRATYEQYF
TRBJ2-5 | TRBV6-2/TRBV6-3 | CASSYRSQETQYF
TRBJ2-2 | TRBV28 | CASRVPGGELFF
TRBJ2-5 | TRBV5-8 | CASSTTGGTQYF
TRBJ1-3 | TRBV4-3 | CASSQELGGGHSGNTIYF
TRBJ1-2 | TRBV28 | CASSLSSRKAGYTF
TRBJ2-2 | TRBV5-1 | CASSLDPLESLTGELFF
TRBJ2-1 | TRBV5-1 | CATRSWTGSDEQFF
TRBJ2-1 | TRBV28 | CASTPRDAVGGSYNEQFF
TRBJ1-2 | TRBV7-9 | CASRRQGDFYGYTF
TRBJ1-5 | TRBV6-5 | CASTLYDRDQPQHF
TRBJ2-2 | TRBV7-6 | CASSPKRDGAGELFF
TRBJ1-1 | TRBV20-1 | CSASFQSTEAFF
TRBJ1-6 | TRBV4-1 | CASSQRGTPVSSPLHF
TRBJ2-6 | TRBV7-4 | CANPSGRENFSSGANVLTF
TRBJ1-2 | TRBV27 | CASSLDIRYGYTF
TRBJ2-7 | TRBV5-4 | CASSLKVAGGEEQYF
TRBJ1-1 | TRBV5-1 | CASSRHQGNTEAFF